What follows is one T cell receptor beta chain and its context. This entry comes from a study of blood T cell repertoires in COVID-19. For the study at large: COVID-19 samples collected from the United States, Italy and Spain covered acute and convalescent phases. PBMCs, B-cell-depleted T cells, or T cells were the source of the cDNA or gDNA that made up the material.

TCRdb's copy holds only in-frame clones and misses some; the assay was immunoSEQ multiplex PCR. The repertoire holds almost 200,000 clones, with 80% to 90% as singletons. The CDR3 runs to 14 residues. The ends were cut back, 8 bases at V and 8 bases at J, with 21 bases in the middle. The V gene's germline CDR1 is MNHEY and CDR2 SVGAGI. This receptor was obtained from a woman between 65 and 79 years old with acute or convalescent COVID-19. The chain has TRBV6-5 and TRBJ1-2; D remains ambiguous. Material for sequencing was peripheral blood. CDR3 in DNA: TGTGCCAGCCTCCCGGAGACTCGATCGAGAGGCTACACCTTC. Translated: CASLPETRSRGYTF.